Detailed here is one TCR beta chain. It has no known antigen specificity. Within one base of it there is no much larger clone, and no base qualities were kept. The sample originates from a study of CD8 T cells in Susac syndrome (dated by TCRdb to between 2018 and 2021). A note on the overall study: Of the Susac syndrome patients who were sequenced, under 10 were in clinical remission while about 6 had clinically active disease. Susac syndrome patients were therapy-naive, on corticosteroids (some also receiving IVIg), or on IVIg alone at blood withdrawal. The study used repertoire sequencing to test whether antigen drove CD8+ T cell activation and differentiation in Susac syndrome.

On the study overall, not on this receptor specifically: The TCR sequencing and HLA analysis was acknowledged to have included a relatively small number of individuals. No clonal expansion was detected in the CD4+ T cell repertoire of Susac syndrome patients.

RNA was extracted using the RNeasy kit, and about 0.5 to 1 ug of the RNA was reverse transcribed with random hexamers. TCR beta CDR3 regions were amplified with the immunoSEQ multiplex PCR assay covering 54 Vbeta and 13 Jbeta segments. PCR amplification bias was corrected using a synthetic template baseline for primer optimization and computational correction. In the original analysis: Reads were annotated to V, D and J genes per IMGT and analyzed with immunoSEQ Analyzer, keeping only productive sequences. Clonality was calculated as one minus the Shannon entropy normalized by log2 of the number of productive unique sequences. For each patient and control, public and private clones were evaluated within the 100 most prevalent clones. Susac-specific clones were defined as absent from healthy and MS cohorts, 1052 published viral clones and other ImmuneACCESS disease sequences. The public reads were run again by TCRdb, first through fastp at Q25 and then through MiXCR, and only productive beta chains were kept. Rows are unified per CDR3 protein, each entry keeping the most common DNA and genes. V and J calls and clone size were set by TCRdb, not the authors. The sample table contains some 77,000 distinct CDR3 sequences; only one count was recorded for 85% to 95% of them. The top ten constitute about 0.53% of the sample.

High-throughput TCR beta sequencing profiled peripheral blood CD8+ and CD4+ T cells from healthy donors, Susac syndrome patients and multiple sclerosis patients. The Susac syndrome patients fulfilled recently defined diagnostic criteria for either definite or probable disease. Bulk CD8+ and CD4+ T cells were purified magnetically by negative isolation, whereas CD8+ TEMRA cells were enriched by FACS. Blood was drawn into EDTA tubes, processed within 24 hours, and PBMCs were isolated by density gradient centrifugation. PBMCs intended for TCR sequencing were cryopreserved in liquid nitrogen and thawed later in a water bath at 37 degrees C. The sorted or isolated CD4+, CD8+ and CD8+ TEMRA cells reached a purity of at least 90%. Including the terminal cysteine and phenylalanine, the CDR3 comprises 15 residues. Kept here is only the CDR3 DNA, which spans 45 bases and is read in frame from base 1. Taken from the germline V gene (reference sequence), the CDR1 and CDR2 loops are LNHDA and SQIVND. After removal of 6 bases from V and 7 bases from J, the junction retains 10 bases not matched to a gene.

The sequence is built from TRBV19 and TRBJ2-1; 9 central nucleotides agree with TRBD2. The sample consisted of CD4+ T cells from PBMCs. The receptor comes from a human donor with Susac syndrome. This receptor has the CDR3 CASSRSGSRGNEQFF. The DNA is TGTGCCAGTAGCCGTAGCGGGAGTAGGGGAAATGAGCAGTTCTTC.